The next 2 T cell receptor beta chains were all read from a single sample in a study of low-dose radiotherapy and immunotherapy resistance in tumors. Time point defined: after trial treatment. Treatment in this sample: LDRT plus nivolumab, ipilimumab, low-dose cyclophosphamide and aspirin (RACIN trial). Covering alpha and beta chains, TRAV- and TRBV-specific primers were used for the first-strand cDNA. For amplifying TCRs, the PCR ran for about 19 cycles with Phusion, which was used together with a constant-region primer and the adapter on the V primers. MiXCR, applied by TCRdb to the reads, yields one record per CDR3 protein. The table shows 30,000 or so distinct CDR3 sequences, with roughly 49% occurring only once. The material was PBMCs, obtained after low-dose radiotherapy plus immunotherapy. The receptors derive from a male donor with gallbladder cancer.

V is TRBV7-2 and J is TRBJ1-2, with a possible D match to TRBD1 (5 bases). The CDR3 sequence is 15 residues long. The ends were cut back, 2 bases at V and 0 bases at J, with 10 bases in the middle. Germline V gives CDR1 SGHTA, CDR2 FQGNSA. The DNA of the CDR3 is TGTGCCAGCAGCTTAAACGGGGCCACTAACTATGGCTACACCTTC. Translating gives CASSLNGATNYGYTF.

This clonotype was observed at least ten times. The chain has TRBV28 and TRBJ2-5, with D tentatively TRBD1 (6 bases). Trimming cost V 2 bases and J 4 bases, with 8 bases left between them. This CDR3 comprises 13 residues. Germline CDR1 reads MDHEN; CDR2 reads SYDVKM. CDR3 sequence: CASSLTGRETQYF. The DNA of the CDR3 is TGTGCCAGCAGTTTAACAGGGCGAGAGACCCAGTACTTC.